These 14 T cell receptor beta chains were sequenced from one sample in a study of CD8 T cells in Susac syndrome. Random-hexamer reverse transcription was applied to about 0.5 to 1 ug RNA. TCRdb passed the immunoSEQ multiplex PCR reads through MiXCR, listing each CDR3 protein once. Of approximately 150,000 distinct CDR3 sequences listed, 80% to 95% were seen once; the top ten hold around 0.13%. Sequencing was carried out using CD4+ T cells from PBMCs. The source is a human donor in good health.

V is TRBV27 and J is TRBJ1-2; perhaps TRBD1 as D (5 bases). Germline CDR1 is MNHEY and CDR2 is SMNVEV (reference sequence). This CDR3 is built from 12 residues. V was pared by 6 bases and J by 8 bases, with 13 bases between. The CDR3 region has the DNA TGTGCCAGCAGCACAGGCCCCGGCGGCTACACCTTC. This encodes CASSTGPGGYTF.

The CDR3 DNA reads TGCAGTGCTAGATCGGGCTCGGAGACCCAGTACTTC. This sequence encodes CSARSGSETQYF. The V call is TRBV20-1, the J call TRBJ2-5; D remains ambiguous. V dropped 2 bases and J dropped 5 bases, with 9 bases sitting between them. Germline CDR1 reads DFQATT; CDR2 reads SNEGSKA (reference sequence). This CDR3 comprises 12 residues.

The V and J genes are TRBV18 and TRBJ1-2; D is unclear. CDR1 KGHSH and CDR2 LQKENI come from the germline V gene. Trimming took 3 bases from V and 2 from J, leaving 10 bases between them. The CDR3 consists of 14 residues. CDR3 sequence: CASSPGKGNYGYTF. The CDR3 region has the DNA TGTGCCAGCTCACCTGGGAAGGGAAACTATGGCTACACCTTC.

V is TRBV7-2 and J is TRBJ2-1; TRBD2 is a possible D gene (7 bases). The closer fit of TRBJ2-7 to the DNA end suggests the J call may be wrong. The germline V gene has CDR1 SGHTA and CDR2 FQGNSA. The CDR3 totals 14 residues. Here the CDR3 DNA reads TGTGCCAGCAGCTTAAGGGGGAGGGAGGACGAGCAGTACTTC. This sequence encodes CASSLRGREDEQYF.

The chain combines TRBV7-3 with TRBJ1-6; no firm D call. The CDR3 spans 15 residues. The V gene lost 2 bases and the J gene lost 6 bases, with 11 bases spanning the gap. In germline, CDR1 is SGHTA, CDR2 FQGTGA. The DNA of the CDR3 is TGTGCCAGCAGCTTATCAATCCAGGCTAATTCACCCCTCCACTTT. Amino acid sequence: CASSLSIQANSPLHF.

The chain has TRBV2 and TRBJ1-1; no firm D call. V was cut by 5 bases and J by 3 bases, with 4 bases left in between. This CDR3 is built from 11 residues. The V gene's germline CDR1 is SNHLY and CDR2 FYNNEI. The CDR3 nucleotides are TGTGCCAGCAGTTTCGACACTGAAGCTTTCTTT. As protein: CASSFDTEAFF.

This clonotype was detected once. This chain connects TRBV9 to TRBJ1-6, with unresolved D. Trimming took off 0 bases at V and 6 bases at J, with 7 bases between the two ends. Germline-derived CDR1 and CDR2 are SGDLS and YYNGEE. CDR3 size: 14 residues. The DNA for the CDR3 is TGTGCCAGCAGCGTAGCCCCACTTAATTCACCCCTCCACTTT. It translates to CASSVAPLNSPLHF.

V and J are TRBV7-2 and TRBJ1-3; D gene uncertain. The CDR3 is made up of 15 amino acids. The V end lost 4 bases, the J end lost 0 bases, and 10 bases lay between the germline ends. From germline, CDR1 is SGHTA and CDR2 FQGNSA. DNA for the CDR3: TGTGCCAGCAGCTGGACGTATTCCTCTGGAAACACCATATATTTT. Protein product: CASSWTYSSGNTIYF.

The CDR3 coding sequence is TGCAGTGCTAGTAGTCCGGGACAGGGGGCATATGAGCAGTTCTTC. The encoded protein is CSASSPGQGAYEQFF. This chain uses TRBV20-1 with TRBJ2-1; TRBD1 matches 12 bases. In germline, CDR1 is DFQATT, CDR2 SNEGSKA (reference sequence). The CDR3 totals 15 residues. With V trimmed by 3 bases and J by 8 bases, 8 bases remained unmatched.

This clonotype was recorded once. The rearrangement uses TRBV7-4 and TRBJ2-1; TRBD1 agrees at 8 bases. CDR3 length equals 14 residues. Germline CDR1 and CDR2: SGHVT and SQSDAQ. J lost 4 bases, V lost 8 bases, and 7 bases had no gene match. CDR3 sequence (DNA): TGTGCCAGCTCCCAGGACAGGGAGTACAATGAGCAGTTCTTC. Amino acid sequence: CASSQDREYNEQFF. The full variable domain, its missing parts supplied by reference TRBV7-4 and TRBJ2-1, is GAGVSQSPRYKVAKRGRDVALRCDSISGHVTLYWYRQTLGQGSEVLTYSQSDAQRDKSGRPSGRFSAERPERSVSTLKIQRTEQGDSAVYLCASSQDREYNEQFFGPGTRLTVL.

The chain joins TRBV12-3 or TRBV12-4 to TRBJ1-1; D gene ambiguous. CDR3 length: 12 amino acids. Trimming pared 5 bases from V and 10 bases from J, leaving 14 bases between. In DNA form, the CDR3 reads TGTGCCAGCAGTCCCAGAGAGGAGAGAGCTTTCTTT. Amino acid sequence: CASSPREERAFF.

The chain recombines TRBV5-4 with TRBJ2-2; D ambiguous. Trimming shortened V by 4 bases and J by 8 bases, and 6 bases separated the two germline ends. This CDR3 has 11 amino acids. The V gene's germline CDR1 is SGHNT and CDR2 YYREEE (reference sequence). CDR3 DNA: TGTGCCAGCAGCCTACTAGGGGAGCTGTTTTTT. Translated, it gives CASSLLGELFF. Full variable domain (missing parts from reference TRBV5-4 and TRBJ2-2): ETGVTQSPTHLIKTRGQQVTLRCSSQSGHNTVSWYQQALGQGPQFIFQYYREEENGRGNFPPRFSGLQFPNYSSELNVNALELDDSALYLCASSLLGELFFGEGSRLTVL.

The chain has TRBV29-1 and TRBJ2-1; a weak D match, TRBD1 (6 bases). Germline V lookup: CDR1 SQVTM, CDR2 ANQGSEA. This CDR3 is built from 12 residues. Deletions cut 4 bases from V and 10 bases from J, with 14 bases between. The CDR3 DNA sequence: TGCAGCGTTGCCCCAGGGGATCAGGAGCAGTTCTTC. This sequence encodes CSVAPGDQEQFF.

The chain recombines TRBV29-1 with TRBJ2-7, with D tentatively TRBD2 (5 bases). V lost 2 bases and J lost 7, with 15 bases in between. Per the germline V gene, CDR1 is SQVTM and CDR2 is ANQGSEA. The CDR3 is 13 amino acids. The chain's CDR3 is CSVEPNASGEQYF. DNA for the CDR3: TGCAGCGTTGAACCGAACGCATCGGGGGAGCAGTACTTC.